This T cell receptor (beta chain) comes out of a study of beta chain features in type 1 diabetes. About this clone: The target antigen is unknown.

Study conclusions and caveats: When Type 1 diabetes patients were examined, their TCRB CDR3s proved moderately but significantly shorter in all four CD4+ subsets.

Expressed TCRB transcripts got sequenced, as all isolated RNA was reverse transcribed. The repertoire was sequenced with immunoSEQ multiplex PCR; TCRdb's copy has only in-frame clones and lacks some. The data hold under 400,000 clones, with roughly 12% observed a single time. The CDR3 consists of 16 residues. Trimming removed 4 bases from V and 0 bases from J, with 15 bases in between. Germline CDR1 and CDR2: LGHNA and YNFKEQ. This receptor was identified in a woman aged 18-29 years with type 1 diabetes. The sequenced sample was naive CD4+ T cells from blood. The chain carries TRBV4-2 and TRBJ1-1, with a possible D match to TRBD1 (6 bases). DNA of the CDR3: TGTGCCAGCAGCCGACAGGACGCAAACATGAACACTGAAGCTTTCTTT. Translated, it gives CASSRQDANMNTEAFF.